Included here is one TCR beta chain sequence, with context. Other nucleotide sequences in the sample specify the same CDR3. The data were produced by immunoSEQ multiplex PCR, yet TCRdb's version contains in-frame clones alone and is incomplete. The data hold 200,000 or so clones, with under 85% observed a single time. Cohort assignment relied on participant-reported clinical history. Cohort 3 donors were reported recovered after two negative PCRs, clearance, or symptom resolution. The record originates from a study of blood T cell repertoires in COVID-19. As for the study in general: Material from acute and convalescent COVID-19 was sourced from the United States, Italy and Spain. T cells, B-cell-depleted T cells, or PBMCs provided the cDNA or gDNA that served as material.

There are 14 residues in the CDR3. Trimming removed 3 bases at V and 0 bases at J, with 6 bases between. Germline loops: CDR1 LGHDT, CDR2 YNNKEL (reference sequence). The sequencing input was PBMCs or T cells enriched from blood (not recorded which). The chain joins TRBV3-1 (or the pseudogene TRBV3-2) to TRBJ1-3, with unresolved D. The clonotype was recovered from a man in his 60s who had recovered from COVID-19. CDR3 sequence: CASSQAVSGNTIYF. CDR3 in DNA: TGTGCCAGCAGCCAGGCAGTCTCTGGAAACACCATATATTTT.